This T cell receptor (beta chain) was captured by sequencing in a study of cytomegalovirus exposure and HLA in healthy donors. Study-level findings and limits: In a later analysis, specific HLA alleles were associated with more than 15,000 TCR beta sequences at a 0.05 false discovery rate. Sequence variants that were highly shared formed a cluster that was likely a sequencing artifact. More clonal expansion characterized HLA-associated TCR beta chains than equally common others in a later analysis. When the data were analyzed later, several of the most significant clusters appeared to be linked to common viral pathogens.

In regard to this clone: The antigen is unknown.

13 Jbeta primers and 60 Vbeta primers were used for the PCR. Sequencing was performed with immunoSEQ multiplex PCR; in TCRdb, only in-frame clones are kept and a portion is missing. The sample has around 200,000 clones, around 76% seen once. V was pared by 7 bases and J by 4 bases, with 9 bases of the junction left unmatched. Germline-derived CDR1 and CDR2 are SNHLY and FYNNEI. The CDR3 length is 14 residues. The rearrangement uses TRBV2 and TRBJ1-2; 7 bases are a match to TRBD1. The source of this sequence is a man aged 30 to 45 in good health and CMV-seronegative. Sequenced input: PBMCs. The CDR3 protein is CASTKRDSGYGYTF. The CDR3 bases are TGTGCCAGCACAAAACGGGACAGTGGCTATGGCTACACCTTC. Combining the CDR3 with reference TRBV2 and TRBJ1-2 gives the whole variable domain EPEVTQTPSHQVTQMGQEVILRCVPISNHLYFYWYRQILGQKVEFLVSFYNNEISEKSEIFDDQFSVERPDGSNFTLKIRSTKLEDSAMYFCASTKRDSGYGYTFGSGTRLTVV.